A selection of T cell receptor beta chains follows, all from one sample in a study of vaccination and CD4 T cells after COVID-19. Their specific antigens are unknown. TCRdb fed the PCR reads into MiXCR, producing one record per CDR3 protein. The table has about 18,000 distinct CDR3 sequences, 53% seen once; the top ten hold around a sixth. Sequencing used CD4+ T cells from blood, cultured in vitro, obtained before SARS-CoV-2 vaccination. Every receptor here comes from a human donor who had recovered from COVID-19. The CDR3 runs from the conserved cysteine through the conserved F or W. The D gene is left open where the match is weak. Not all rows give a size; the values are once, few, many and, for expanded clones, a class.

v_gene,abundance,d_gene,j_gene,CDR3aa,CDR3nt
TRBV19,NA,NA,TRBJ1-2,CASSIEHRSGYTF,TGTGCCAGTAGTATAGAGCACAGATCCGGCTACACCTTC
TRBV6-1,NA,NA,TRBJ1-4,CASSQHTGFGEKLFF,TGTGCCAGCAGCCAGCATACAGGTTTCGGGGAAAAACTGTTTTTT
TRBV12-3/TRBV12-4,NA,NA,TRBJ1-1,CASSLAGVNTEAFF,TGTGCCAGCAGTTTGGCAGGGGTGAACACTGAAGCTTTCTTT
TRBV20-1,NA,NA,TRBJ2-3,CSASGSTDTQYF,TGCAGTGCTAGCGGGAGCACAGATACGCAGTATTTT
TRBV10-3,NA,NA,TRBJ2-2,CAITENTGELFF,TGTGCCATCACTGAGAACACCGGGGAGCTGTTTTTT
TRBV6-2/TRBV6-3,few,NA,TRBJ1-5,CASSFAGGQPQHF,TGTGCCAGCAGTTTCGCAGGCGGGCAGCCCCAGCATTTT
TRBV6-2/TRBV6-3,NA,TRBD1,TRBJ2-7,CASSYTGGRFDEQYF,TGTGCCAGCAGTTACACAGGGGGCCGGTTCGACGAGCAGTACTTC
TRBV7-2,NA,NA,TRBJ1-2,CASSSPATQGYGYTF,TGTGCCAGCAGCTCCCCTGCGACCCAGGGCTATGGCTACACCTTC
TRBV6-1,NA,NA,TRBJ2-2,CASSIQGSGELFF,TGTGCCAGCAGTATACAGGGTTCCGGGGAGCTGTTTTTT
TRBV5-4,once,TRBD2,TRBJ2-7,CASSRGSGDSSYEQYF,TGTGCCAGCAGCCGCGGGAGCGGGGATAGCTCCTACGAGCAGTACTTC
TRBV20-1,few,NA,TRBJ1-2,CSVPTGLYGYTF,TGCAGTGTGCCAACAGGACTCTATGGCTACACCTTC
TRBV7-9,few,NA,TRBJ2-7,CASSLATGSSYEQYF,TGTGCCAGCAGCTTAGCGACTGGGAGCTCCTACGAGCAGTACTTC
TRBV7-2,NA,TRBD1,TRBJ1-4,CASSQGGRGDEKLFF,TGTGCCAGCAGCCAGGGGGGCAGGGGCGATGAAAAACTGTTTTTT
TRBV7-6,few,TRBD1,TRBJ1-5,CASSSSQGVGQPQHF,TGTGCCAGCAGCTCCTCCCAGGGGGTGGGTCAGCCCCAGCATTTT
TRBV6-5,NA,TRBD1,TRBJ1-1,CASSSWDRLNTEAFF,TGTGCCAGCAGTTCTTGGGACAGATTGAACACTGAAGCTTTCTTT
TRBV21-1,few,NA,TRBJ2-5,CASSSQETQYF,TGTGCCAGCAGCTCTCAAGAGACCCAGTACTTC
TRBV5-4,NA,NA,TRBJ1-2,CASSLGSDYGYTF,TGTGCCAGCAGCTTGGGCAGTGACTATGGCTACACCTTC
TRBV6-5,NA,TRBD1,TRBJ1-5,CASSYSRDSSNQPQHF,TGTGCCAGCAGTTACAGCAGGGACAGTAGCAATCAGCCCCAGCATTTT
TRBV2,NA,NA,TRBJ1-1,CASSWTTGSHTEAFF,TGTGCCAGCAGCTGGACCACGGGGTCCCACACTGAAGCTTTCTTT
TRBV7-9,NA,NA,TRBJ1-2,CASGLGAMGGYTF,TGTGCCAGCGGCTTGGGGGCTATGGGTGGCTACACCTTC